These 21 T cell receptor beta chains originate from one sample sequenced in a study of graft-versus-host responses after intestinal transplantation. TCRdb's copy holds only in-frame clones and misses some; the assay was immunoSEQ multiplex PCR. Seen here are 13,000 to 15,000 clones, 30% to 35% observed once, and the top ten hold roughly 5%. The source was alloreactive CD4+ T cells from a mixed lymphocyte reaction culture, collected before intestinal transplant. Subset: CFSE-low proliferating T cells sorted from roughly six-day pre-transplant mixed lymphocyte reaction (GvH or HvG direction). The receptors shown here come from a human patient who received an intestinal transplant.

This clone has just a few counts. The chain carries TRBV10-2 and TRBJ2-3; 13 nucleotides agree with TRBD2. CDR3 length: 21 residues. CDR1 and CDR2 from the germline V gene are WSHSY and SAAADI. V was clipped by 6 bases and J by 1 base; unmatched bases: 19. The CDR3 sequence: CASRRTSGSGRVRERTDTQYF. CDR3 sequence (DNA): TGCGCCAGCAGAAGGACTAGCGGGAGTGGGCGGGTCCGGGAGCGCACAGATACGCAGTATTTT.

The genes are TRBV10-3 and TRBJ2-3; TRBD2 might be the D (6 bases). The germline CDR1 and CDR2 sequences are ENHRY and SYGVKD. The CDR3 has 15 residues. Trimming stripped 5 bases from V and 2 bases from J, with 14 bases between. CDR3 region: CAISPRETHTDTQYF. CDR3 DNA: TGTGCCATCAGTCCCCGGGAGACCCACACAGATACGCAGTATTTT.

This clone was picked up a small number of times. The chain uses TRBV7-2 and TRBJ1-4; 8 bases match TRBD1. This CDR3 has 14 residues. With 1 base clipped from V and 5 bases from J, the junction kept 0 bases outside the gene matches. Per germline, CDR1 SGHTA and CDR2 FQGNSA. The CDR3 is CASSLGDRNEKLFF. DNA of the CDR3: TGTGCCAGCAGCTTAGGGGACAGGAATGAAAAACTGTTTTTT.

A few counts support this clone. The chain recombines TRBV2 with TRBJ2-1, with D possibly matching TRBD1 (5 bases). V was cut by 3 bases and J by 7 bases, with 13 bases left in between. The V gene's germline CDR1 is SNHLY and CDR2 FYNNEI. The CDR3 spans 14 residues. Here the CDR3 reads CASSDQRGGNEQFF. The CDR3, as DNA: TGTGCCAGCAGTGACCAAAGGGGTGGGAATGAGCAGTTCTTC.

The chain joins TRBV18 to TRBJ2-5; D perhaps matches TRBD1 (5 bases). The germline CDR1 and CDR2 sequences are KGHSH and LQKENI. The ends were cut back, 5 bases at V and 2 bases at J, with 15 bases in the middle. The CDR3 spans 15 residues. The CDR3 DNA is TGTGCCAGCTCAGCAAACTCAGGGTCTCAAGAGACCCAGTACTTC. It yields the protein CASSANSGSQETQYF.

This clone showed up just a few times. This chain joins TRBV28 and TRBJ2-7, with TRBD2 matching 16 bases. This CDR3 is built from 17 residues. Per the germline V gene, CDR1 is MDHEN and CDR2 is SYDVKM. J gave up 2 bases and V 5 bases, and 6 bases lay outside the gene matches. CDR3 in DNA: TGTGCCAGCAGTCGCTCCGGGACTAGCGGGAGGGCCTACGAGCAGTACTTC. Translation: CASSRSGTSGRAYEQYF.

This sequence joins TRBV7-6 and TRBJ2-3; TRBD2 aligns across 14 bases. Germline lookup yields CDR1 SGHVS and CDR2 FNYEAQ. V lost 5 bases to trimming and J lost 8 bases; unmatched junction nucleotides: 9. This CDR3 contains 16 residues. The CDR3 protein is CASSKGTSGRLGTQYF. CDR3 coding DNA: TGTGCCAGCAGCAAAGGGACTAGCGGGAGATTGGGTACGCAGTATTTT.

The chain has TRBV9 and TRBJ1-4, with 7 bases that match TRBD1. The CDR3 length is 16 residues. J was trimmed by 7 bases and V by 0 bases; bases with no gene match: 9. The germline CDR1 and CDR2 sequences are SGDLS and YYNGEE. The CDR3 sequence: CASSVGGRAGGEKLFF. The DNA for the CDR3 is TGTGCCAGCAGCGTAGGAGGCCGGGCAGGGGGTGAAAAACTGTTTTTT. The whole variable domain, filled in from reference TRBV9 and TRBJ1-4, reads DSGVTQTPKHLITATGQRVTLRCSPRSGDLSVYWYQQSLDQGLQFLIQYYNGEERAKGNILERFSAQQFPDLHSELNLSSLELGDSALYFCASSVGGRAGGEKLFFGSGTQLSVL.

The chain has TRBV2 and TRBJ2-1, with TRBD2 matching 14 bases. The CDR3 extends over 14 amino acids. The germline V gene has CDR1 SNHLY and CDR2 FYNNEI. V shed 7 bases and J 9 bases; nucleotides not matched to a gene: 5. CDR3 sequence (DNA): TGTGCCAGCACGGGGACTAGCGGGGGAGGTGAGCAGTTCTTC. It is translated as CASTGTSGGGEQFF.

This clone was counted only a few times. Compared with germline, one end of the junction differs, possibly owing to a read error. The CDR3 sequence: CASSSPRLGRVF. The CDR3 nucleotides read TGTGCCAGCAGCTCCCCCCGACTAGGAAGGGTCTTC. V usage is TRBV7-9 and J usage is TRBJ2-1, with a weak D call TRBD2 (6 bases). The CDR3 loop spans 12 amino acids. Germline CDR1 is SEHNR and CDR2 is FQNEAQ (reference sequence).

A word on this clone: The limits of the CDR3 on the DNA are not certain, so only TCRdb's listed CDR3 is given. The V and J genes are TRBV29-1 and TRBJ1-2. Per germline, CDR1 SQVTM and CDR2 ANQGSEA. With termini counted, the CDR3 has 11 amino acids. CDR3 loop: CIVDTYYCYTF.

Worth noting for this clone: The sample contains more than one DNA sequence encoding this CDR3. V gene TRBV5-6 combines with J gene TRBJ2-5; 8 positions agree with TRBD2. In germline, CDR1 is SGHDT, CDR2 YYEEEE. CDR3 size: 14 residues. Losses at the gene ends were 2 bases for V and 5 bases for J; bases not matched to a gene: 5. The CDR3 sequence is CASSLGLAGETQYF. CDR3 sequence (DNA): TGTGCCAGCAGCTTAGGACTAGCAGGCGAGACCCAGTACTTC.

This clone occurred a few times. The gene calls are TRBV5-1 and TRBJ2-6; 12 bases fit TRBD1. The germline CDR1 and CDR2 sequences are SGHRS and YFSETQ. Trimming took 2 bases from V and 4 from J; bases not matched to a gene: 7. There are 18 residues in the CDR3. This CDR3 is CASSFRGQGARGANVLTF. DNA for the CDR3: TGCGCCAGCAGCTTTCGGGGACAGGGGGCGCGAGGGGCCAACGTCCTGACTTTC.

The chain combines TRBV2 with TRBJ2-7; 9 bases fit TRBD1. This CDR3 is built from 14 residues. The germline CDR1 and CDR2 sequences are SNHLY and FYNNEI. Trimming cost V 6 bases and J 4 bases; bases outside gene matches: 7. The CDR3 nucleotides read TGTGCCAGCAGACCGGGACAGGGTCGTTACGAGCAGTACTTC. This codes for CASRPGQGRYEQYF. Full variable domain (remainder filled in from reference TRBV2 and TRBJ2-7): EPEVTQTPSHQVTQMGQEVILRCVPISNHLYFYWYRQILGQKVEFLVSFYNNEISEKSEIFDDQFSVERPDGSNFTLKIRSTKLEDSAMYFCASRPGQGRYEQYFGPGTRLTVT.

V and J are TRBV14 and TRBJ1-1; D unresolved. The V gene lost 1 base and the J gene lost 5 bases, with 14 bases spanning the gap. This CDR3 comprises 15 residues. CDR1 is SGHDN and CDR2 is FVKESK in the germline V gene. CDR3 protein: CASSQAFRGRTEAFF. The CDR3 DNA follows: TGTGCCAGCAGCCAAGCATTTCGGGGTCGGACTGAAGCTTTCTTT.

About this clone: A single base separates this from a much larger clone, so it may be a read error. This sample also contains other DNA sequences that code for the same CDR3. The chain recombines TRBV5-1 with TRBJ2-7; D is perhaps TRBD1 (5 bases). V was trimmed by 0 bases and J by 4 bases, leaving 11 bases between them. The CDR3 totals 14 residues. CDR1 and CDR2 from the germline V gene are SGHRS and YFSETQ. In nucleotides, the CDR3 is TGCGCCAGCAGCTTGGACAGGCGCTCTTACGAGCAGTACTTC. Encoded protein: CASSLDRRSYEQYF.

Only a few counts were recorded for this clone. The chain combines TRBV11-2 with TRBJ1-2; D unresolved. The ends were cut back, 0 bases at V and 7 bases at J, with 12 bases in the middle. The germline gives CDR1 SGHAT, CDR2 FQNNGV. The CDR3 is 14 residues long. The CDR3: CASSLDVAGSGYTF. CDR3 coding DNA: TGTGCCAGCAGCTTAGATGTCGCAGGCTCTGGCTACACCTTC.

The chain has TRBV9 and TRBJ1-6, with 7 bases lining up with TRBD1. The germline V gene encodes CDR1 SGDLS and CDR2 YYNGEE. The CDR3 contains 16 residues. The trim removed 4 bases at V and 3 bases at J, leaving 7 bases unmatched. The CDR3 nucleotides read TGTGCCAGCAGCAAATACGGGACAGACTATAATTCACCCCTCCACTTT. Protein: CASSKYGTDYNSPLHF.

The chain recombines TRBV19 with TRBJ1-5; D possibly corresponds to TRBD1 (5 bases). The CDR3 is made up of 16 amino acids. V lost 0 bases, J lost 4 bases, and 13 bases lay in between. Germline-derived CDR1 and CDR2 are LNHDA and SQIVND (reference sequence). The CDR3 bases are TGTGCCAGTAGTATAGAATCGGGCAGGGTAAATCAGCCCCAGCATTTT. Its translation: CASSIESGRVNQPQHF.

The sample holds a few counts of this clone. The chain recombines TRBV5-1 with TRBJ1-1; 10 bases map to TRBD1. The trim removed 3 bases at V and 3 bases at J, leaving 5 bases unmatched. The germline V gene has CDR1 SGHRS and CDR2 YFSETQ. The CDR3 sequence is 15 residues long. The CDR3 here is CASSSYGTGDTEAFF. CDR3 sequence (DNA): TGCGCCAGCAGCTCATACGGGACAGGGGACACTGAAGCTTTCTTT.

This chain links TRBV15 with TRBJ2-1; 11 bases map to TRBD1. From germline, CDR1 is LNHNV and CDR2 YYDKDF (reference sequence). V dropped 4 bases and J dropped 2; count of bases not matched to a gene: 10. This CDR3 is built from 18 residues. Written as DNA, the CDR3 is TGTGCCACCAGCACCCGGACAGGGGGCCCTAACCCCTACAATGAGCAGTTCTTC. This translates into CATSTRTGGPNPYNEQFF.